Detailed here is one TCR beta chain. What it recognizes is unknown. TCRdb re-called the RACE reads with MiXCR, one entry per CDR3 protein. The sample has roughly 360,000 distinct CDR3 sequences, 4.8% seen once. Time point indicated: patch test 1, 2 weeks after DPC sensitization. Regarding treatment: therapeutic diphenylcyclopropenone sensitization with weekly scalp DPC. Germline CDR1 reads SQVTM; CDR2 reads ANQGSEA. CDR3 length equals 9 residues. Between the trimmed V and J ends, which lost 7 bases and 8 bases, there was a span of 6 bases. This record comes from a study of human T cells and chemical hapten exposure. Across the whole study: Sensitization employed 2% DPC on roughly 2 cm by roughly 2 cm of upper inner arm skin. Mainly, slight library volume differences in the pool made TCR yields vary.

Findings and limits, study-wide: It was expanded TCRs that formed significantly more large CDR3 similarity clusters than controls did.

The rearrangement links TRBV29-1 to TRBJ2-1; D perhaps matches TRBD2 (6 bases). The receptor's source is a woman aged 50 to 60 with alopecia areata. Some clones in this sample may be carry-over from other donors' samples. Sequences were derived from whole blood, sampled in connection with sensitization to the hapten diphenylcyclopropenone (DPC). This CDR3 is CSAGDEQFF. In DNA form, the CDR3 reads TGCAGCGCGGGGGATGAGCAGTTCTTC.